This section outlines one T cell receptor (beta chain) sequence together with its context. The antigen is unknown. This entry belongs to a study of shared clonotypes between healthy human individuals. Turning to the study itself: The study used three CD4 naive, three CD4 memory, two CD8 naive and one CD8 memory plate per donor.

Study-level findings and limits: Generation probabilities were higher for clonotypes shared across all four sorted-subset donors than for unshared ones.

Each cell subset's genomic DNA was divided evenly among several immunoSEQ plates. Some 32,000 T cell genomes, or 200 to 250 ng DNA, went into the sorted-subset replicate PCRs. Assay used: immunoSEQ multiplex PCR; TCRdb lists only in-frame clones, some missing. The table has roughly 2 million clones, roughly 96% seen once. CDR3 length: 13 amino acids. Germline V gene data show CDR1 as SEHNR and CDR2 as FQNEAQ (reference sequence). The J segment lost 4 bases and the V segment lost 6 bases, leaving 5 bases of the junction unmatched. Sequencing was done on a sample of naive CD4+ T cells sorted from blood. The subset was: CD45RA+ positively selected. The clonotype comes from a man between 18 and 35 years old in good health. The chain links TRBV7-9 to TRBJ2-5; TRBD1 aligns across 7 bases. The CDR3: CASRSGTVETQYF. The DNA for the CDR3 is TGTGCCAGCAGATCCGGGACAGTAGAGACCCAGTACTTC.